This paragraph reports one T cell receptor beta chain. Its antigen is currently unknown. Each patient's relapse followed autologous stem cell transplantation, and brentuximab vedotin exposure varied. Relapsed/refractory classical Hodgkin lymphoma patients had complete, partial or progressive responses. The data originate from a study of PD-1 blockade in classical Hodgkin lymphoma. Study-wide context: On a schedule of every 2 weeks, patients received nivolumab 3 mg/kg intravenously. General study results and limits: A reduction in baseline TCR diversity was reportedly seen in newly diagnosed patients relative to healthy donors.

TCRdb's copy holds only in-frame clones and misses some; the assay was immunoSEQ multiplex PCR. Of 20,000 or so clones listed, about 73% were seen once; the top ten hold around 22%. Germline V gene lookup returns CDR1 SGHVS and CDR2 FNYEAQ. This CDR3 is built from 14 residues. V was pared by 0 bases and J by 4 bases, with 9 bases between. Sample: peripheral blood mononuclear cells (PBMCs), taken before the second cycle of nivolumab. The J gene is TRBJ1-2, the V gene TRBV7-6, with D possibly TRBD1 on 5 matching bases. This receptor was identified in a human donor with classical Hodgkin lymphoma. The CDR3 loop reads CASSLARGSYGYTF. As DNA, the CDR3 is TGTGCCAGCAGCTTAGCGCGGGGCAGCTATGGCTACACCTTC.